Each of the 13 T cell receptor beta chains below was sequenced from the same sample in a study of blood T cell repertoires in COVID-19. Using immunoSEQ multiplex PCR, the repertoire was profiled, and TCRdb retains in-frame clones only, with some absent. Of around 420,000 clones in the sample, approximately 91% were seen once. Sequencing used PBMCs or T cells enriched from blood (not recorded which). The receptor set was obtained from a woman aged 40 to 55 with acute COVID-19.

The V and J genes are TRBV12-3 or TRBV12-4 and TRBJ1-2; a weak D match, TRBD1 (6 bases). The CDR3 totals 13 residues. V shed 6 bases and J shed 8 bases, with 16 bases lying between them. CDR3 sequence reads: CASSKNRDRGYTF. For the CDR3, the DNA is TGTGCCAGCAGCAAAAACAGGGATCGAGGCTACACCTTC.

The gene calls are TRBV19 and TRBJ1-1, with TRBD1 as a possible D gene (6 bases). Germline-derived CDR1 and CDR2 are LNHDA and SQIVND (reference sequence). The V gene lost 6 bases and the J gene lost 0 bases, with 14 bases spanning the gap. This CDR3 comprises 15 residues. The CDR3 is CASSPLRTVNTEAFF. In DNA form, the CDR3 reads TGTGCCAGTAGCCCCCTAAGGACAGTGAACACTGAAGCTTTCTTT.

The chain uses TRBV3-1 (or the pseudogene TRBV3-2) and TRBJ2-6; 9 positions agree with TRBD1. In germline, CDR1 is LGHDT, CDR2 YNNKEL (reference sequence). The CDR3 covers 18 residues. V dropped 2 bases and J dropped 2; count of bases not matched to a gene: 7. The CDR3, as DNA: TGTGCCAGCAGCCAACCTAGGGGACAGGGTACTGGGGCCAACGTCCTGACTTTC. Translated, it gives CASSQPRGQGTGANVLTF.

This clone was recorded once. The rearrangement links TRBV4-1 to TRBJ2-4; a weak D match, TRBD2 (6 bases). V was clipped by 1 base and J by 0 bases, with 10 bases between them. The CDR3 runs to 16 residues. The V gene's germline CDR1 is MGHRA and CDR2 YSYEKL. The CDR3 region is CASSQGTTAAKNIQYF. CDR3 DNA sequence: TGCGCCAGCAGCCAAGGGACTACTGCAGCCAAAAACATTCAGTACTTC.

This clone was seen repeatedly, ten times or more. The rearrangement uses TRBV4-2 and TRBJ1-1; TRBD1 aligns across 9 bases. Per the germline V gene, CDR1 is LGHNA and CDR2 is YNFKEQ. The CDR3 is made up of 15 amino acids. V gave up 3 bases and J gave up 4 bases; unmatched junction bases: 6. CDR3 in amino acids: CASSQGQGDGTEAFF. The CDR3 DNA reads TGTGCCAGCAGCCAGGGACAGGGCGACGGCACTGAAGCTTTCTTT.

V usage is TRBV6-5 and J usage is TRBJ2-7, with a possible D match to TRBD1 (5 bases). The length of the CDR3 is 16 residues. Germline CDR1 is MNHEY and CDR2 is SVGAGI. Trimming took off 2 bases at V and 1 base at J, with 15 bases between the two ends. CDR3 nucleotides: TGTGCCAGCAGTTACGTCCCAACAGGCGGATCCTACGAGCAGTACTTC. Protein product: CASSYVPTGGSYEQYF.

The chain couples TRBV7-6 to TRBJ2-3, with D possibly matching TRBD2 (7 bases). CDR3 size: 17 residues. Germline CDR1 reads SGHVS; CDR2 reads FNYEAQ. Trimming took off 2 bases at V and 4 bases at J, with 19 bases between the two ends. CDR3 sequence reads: CASSLYIRGAQSDTQYF. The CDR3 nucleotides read TGTGCCAGCAGCTTATATATCCGGGGGGCCCAATCAGATACGCAGTATTTT.

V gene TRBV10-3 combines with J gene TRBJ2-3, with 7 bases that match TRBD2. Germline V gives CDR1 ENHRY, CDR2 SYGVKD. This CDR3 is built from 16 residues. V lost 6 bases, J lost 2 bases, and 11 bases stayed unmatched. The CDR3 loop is CAIRGGDVSPTDTQYF. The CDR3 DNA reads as TGTGCCATCAGGGGAGGGGACGTATCCCCCACAGATACGCAGTATTTT.

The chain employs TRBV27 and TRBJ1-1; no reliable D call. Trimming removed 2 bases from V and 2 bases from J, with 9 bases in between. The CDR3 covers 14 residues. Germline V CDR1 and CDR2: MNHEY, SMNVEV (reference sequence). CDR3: CASSLASGNTEAFF. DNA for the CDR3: TGTGCCAGCAGTTTAGCTAGCGGAAACACTGAAGCTTTCTTT.

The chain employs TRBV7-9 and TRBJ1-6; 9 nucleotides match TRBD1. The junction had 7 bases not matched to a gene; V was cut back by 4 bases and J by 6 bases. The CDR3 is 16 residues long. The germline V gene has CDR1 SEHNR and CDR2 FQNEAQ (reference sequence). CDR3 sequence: CASSSTGGIGNSPLHF. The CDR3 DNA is TGTGCCAGCAGCTCCACAGGGGGCATTGGTAATTCACCCCTCCACTTT.

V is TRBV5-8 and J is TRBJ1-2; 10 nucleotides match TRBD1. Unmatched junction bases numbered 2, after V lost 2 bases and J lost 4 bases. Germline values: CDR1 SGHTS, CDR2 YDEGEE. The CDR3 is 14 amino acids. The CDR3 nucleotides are TGTGCCAGCAGCTTTGGGACAGGGGTCTATGGCTACACCTTC. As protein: CASSFGTGVYGYTF.

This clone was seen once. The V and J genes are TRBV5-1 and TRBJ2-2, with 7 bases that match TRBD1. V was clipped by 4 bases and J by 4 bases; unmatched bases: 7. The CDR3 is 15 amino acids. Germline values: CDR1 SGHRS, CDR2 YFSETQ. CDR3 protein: CASSARGLGTGELFF. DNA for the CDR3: TGCGCCAGCAGCGCGAGGGGGCTAGGCACCGGGGAGCTGTTTTTT.

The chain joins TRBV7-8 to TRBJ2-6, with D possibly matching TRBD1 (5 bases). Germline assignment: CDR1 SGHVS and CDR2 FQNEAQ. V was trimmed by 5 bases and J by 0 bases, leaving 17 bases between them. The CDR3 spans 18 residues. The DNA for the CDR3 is TGTGCCAGCAGCCCAAACAGGTTGCAACGCTCTGGGGCCAACGTCCTGACTTTC. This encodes CASSPNRLQRSGANVLTF.